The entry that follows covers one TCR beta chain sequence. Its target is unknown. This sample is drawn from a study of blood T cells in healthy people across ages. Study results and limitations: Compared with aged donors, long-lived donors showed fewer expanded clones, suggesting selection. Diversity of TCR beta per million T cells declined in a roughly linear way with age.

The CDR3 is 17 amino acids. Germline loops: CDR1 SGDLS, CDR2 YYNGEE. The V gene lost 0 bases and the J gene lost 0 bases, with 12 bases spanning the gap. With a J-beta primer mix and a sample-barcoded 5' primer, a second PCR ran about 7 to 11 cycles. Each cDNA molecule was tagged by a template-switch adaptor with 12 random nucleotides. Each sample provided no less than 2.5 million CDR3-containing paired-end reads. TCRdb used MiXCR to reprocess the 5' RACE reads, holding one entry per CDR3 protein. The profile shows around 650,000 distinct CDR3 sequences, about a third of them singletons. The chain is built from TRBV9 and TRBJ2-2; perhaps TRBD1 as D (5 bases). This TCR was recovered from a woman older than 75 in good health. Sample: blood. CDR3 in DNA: TGTGCCAGCAGCGTAGGCGCAGGGCTAGCGAACACCGGGGAGCTGTTTTTT. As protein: CASSVGAGLANTGELFF. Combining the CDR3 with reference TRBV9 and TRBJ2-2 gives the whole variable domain DSGVTQTPKHLITATGQRVTLRCSPRSGDLSVYWYQQSLDQGLQFLIQYYNGEERAKGNILERFSAQQFPDLHSELNLSSLELGDSALYFCASSVGAGLANTGELFFGEGSRLTVL.